The 32 T cell receptor beta chains in this list originate from one sample, sequenced in a study of cytomegalovirus exposure and HLA in healthy donors. The PCR used 60 Vbeta and 13 Jbeta primers. Here immunoSEQ multiplex PCR was the method, and the copy in TCRdb shows in-frame clones only, minus some. The table shows approximately 200,000 clones, with approximately 78% occurring only once. The sequencing input was PBMCs. The receptor source for this set is a woman between 45 and 60 years old in good health and CMV-seropositive.

V gene TRBV4-3 combines with J gene TRBJ2-2; TRBD1 is a possible D gene (5 bases). The CDR3 loop spans 15 amino acids. Deletions cut 1 base from V and 2 bases from J, with 8 bases between. Germline values: CDR1 LGHNA, CDR2 YSLEER. The CDR3 reads CASSQGQINTGELFF. CDR3 sequence (DNA): TGCGCCAGCAGCCAAGGACAGATTAACACCGGGGAGCTGTTTTTT.

The V gene is TRBV19, the J gene TRBJ1-5, with TRBD1 identical over 8 bases. Germline CDR1 LNHDA, CDR2 SQIVND (reference sequence). V gave up 6 bases and J gave up 7 bases; unmatched junction bases: 11. This CDR3 is 15 amino acids long. CDR3 sequence reads: CASSPGQGALQPQHF. DNA of the CDR3: TGTGCCAGTAGCCCAGGGCAGGGGGCTTTGCAGCCCCAGCATTTT. Together with reference TRBV19 and TRBJ1-5, the CDR3 gives the full variable domain: DGGITQSPKYLFRKEGQNVTLSCEQNLNHDAMYWYRQDPGQGLRLIYYSQIVNDFQKGDIAEGYSVSREKKESFPLTVTSAQKNPTAFYLCASSPGQGALQPQHFGDGTRLSIL.

The chain recombines TRBV7-9 with TRBJ2-1, with D maybe TRBD1 (5 bases). CDR1 is SEHNR and CDR2 is FQNEAQ in the germline V gene (reference sequence). The CDR3 runs 12 residues. The V end was cut by 2 bases, the J end by 12 bases, with 11 bases between. DNA for the CDR3: TGTGCCAGCAGCTTATCCGGGCAGGGGCAGTTCTTC. It yields the protein CASSLSGQGQFF.

This chain uses TRBV7-2 with TRBJ1-1; 8 bases are shared with TRBD1. Per germline, CDR1 SGHTA and CDR2 FQGNSA. The V and J ends lost 5 bases and 8 bases, in that order; junction bases with no gene match: 4. There are 12 residues in the CDR3. The CDR3 here is CASSRDRREAFF. The DNA for the CDR3 is TGTGCCAGCAGCCGGGACAGGAGGGAAGCTTTCTTT.

The chain carries TRBV2 and TRBJ1-5; the D is unclear. CDR1 is SNHLY, CDR2 FYNNEI, per germline. Trimming left V 8 bases short and J 0 bases short, with 14 bases between. The CDR3 spans 15 residues. This chain's CDR3 is CASSIRGTSNQPQHF. In DNA form, the CDR3 reads TGTGCCAGCTCGATCCGGGGTACTAGCAATCAGCCCCAGCATTTT.

CDR3 loop: CASSGTSGTSTDTQYF. CDR3 nucleotides: TGTGCCAGCAGTGGGACTAGCGGAACTAGCACAGATACGCAGTATTTT. V and J are TRBV2 and TRBJ2-3, with 10 bases identical to TRBD2. The CDR3 is 16 residues long. Per germline, CDR1 SNHLY and CDR2 FYNNEI. V gave up 4 bases and J gave up 0 bases; unmatched junction bases: 4. Drawing the rest from reference TRBV2 and TRBJ2-3, the complete variable domain is EPEVTQTPSHQVTQMGQEVILRCVPISNHLYFYWYRQILGQKVEFLVSFYNNEISEKSEIFDDQFSVERPDGSNFTLKIRSTKLEDSAMYFCASSGTSGTSTDTQYFGPGTRLTVL.

DNA for the CDR3: TGTGCCATCAGTGAGGTAACTAGATCAGAGCAGTTCTTC. This gives the protein CAISEVTRSEQFF. The V call is TRBV10-3, the J call TRBJ2-1; D is possibly TRBD2 (5 bases). Per the germline V gene, CDR1 is ENHRY and CDR2 is SYGVKD. CDR3 length equals 13 residues. Trimming removed 2 bases from V and 10 bases from J, with 12 bases in between.

This rearrangement joins TRBV11-2 to TRBJ2-5; TRBD1 might be the D (6 bases). Per the germline V gene, CDR1 is SGHAT and CDR2 is FQNNGV. This CDR3 is built from 14 residues. Trimming removed 5 bases at V and 0 bases at J, with 10 bases between. CDR3 amino acids: CASSANRDQETQYF. The CDR3 bases are TGTGCCAGCAGCGCCAACAGGGACCAAGAGACCCAGTACTTC.

This chain joins TRBV6-5 and TRBJ2-1; the D gene is possibly TRBD2 (5 bases). Trimming removed 0 bases at V and 4 bases at J, with 7 bases between. This CDR3 has 14 residues. Germline V gene lookup returns CDR1 MNHEY and CDR2 SVGAGI. In DNA form, the CDR3 reads TGTGCCAGCAGTTACTCGAGACTATACAATGAGCAGTTCTTC. Encoded protein: CASSYSRLYNEQFF.

The chain combines TRBV19 with TRBJ2-3, with a possible D match to TRBD1 (5 bases). This CDR3 has 15 residues. The germline V gene encodes CDR1 LNHDA and CDR2 SQIVND (reference sequence). V lost 6 bases, J lost 0 bases, and 13 bases lay in between. The CDR3 coding sequence is TGTGCCAGTAGCCTGATTGGGGCTAGCACAGATACGCAGTATTTT. This codes for CASSLIGASTDTQYF.

V gene TRBV21-1 combines with J gene TRBJ2-5; the table's D call of TRBD2 was not tested on the DNA. TRBV21-1 counts as a pseudogene. The length of the CDR3 is 10 residues. The CDR3 sequence: CASTQETQYF. The DNA for the CDR3 is TGTGCCAGCACGCAAGAGACCCAGTACTTC.

This chain joins TRBV7-9 and TRBJ1-2, with a weak D call TRBD1 (6 bases). This CDR3 has 14 amino acids. V lost 8 bases and J 4 bases, leaving 17 bases between the germline ends. CDR1 is SEHNR and CDR2 is FQNEAQ in the germline V gene (reference sequence). CDR3 DNA: TGTGCCAGCTCCCCCAGTGGGGGCGGCTATGGCTACACCTTC. Translated: CASSPSGGGYGYTF.

The chain employs TRBV5-6 and TRBJ1-3; tentatively, D is TRBD1 (6 bases). V lost 1 base and J 3 bases, leaving 14 bases between the germline ends. Germline values: CDR1 SGHDT, CDR2 YYEEEE. The CDR3 is made up of 16 amino acids. Written as DNA, the CDR3 is TGTGCCAGCAGCTTGTACTACAGGGCCTATGGAAACACCATATATTTT. This sequence encodes CASSLYYRAYGNTIYF.

The chain joins TRBV7-2 to TRBJ2-7; TRBD1 might be the D (7 bases). CDR1 is SGHTA and CDR2 is FQGNSA in the germline V gene. Between the trimmed V and J ends, which lost 1 base and 7 bases, there was a span of 14 bases. The CDR3 extends over 14 amino acids. CDR3 amino acids: CASSLEARGTEQYF. CDR3 in DNA: TGTGCCAGCAGCTTAGAAGCCAGGGGGACTGAGCAGTACTTC.

This chain's CDR3 is CASSEYSSGANVLTF. CDR3 DNA: TGTGCCAGCAGCGAATATAGCTCTGGGGCCAACGTCCTGACTTTC. The chain recombines TRBV9 with TRBJ2-6; the D is unclear. This CDR3 spans 15 amino acids. V was clipped by 3 bases and J by 0 bases, with 7 bases between them. The germline V gene encodes CDR1 SGDLS and CDR2 YYNGEE.

The chain combines TRBV6-5 with TRBJ2-5; TRBD2 matches at 8 bases. With 2 bases clipped from V and 5 bases from J, the junction kept 7 bases outside the gene matches. CDR1 and CDR2 from the germline V gene are MNHEY and SVGAGI. The CDR3 sequence is 15 residues long. The CDR3 nucleotides read TGTGCCAGCAGTTACGGTGGACTAGCCAAGGAGACCCAGTACTTC. It encodes CASSYGGLAKETQYF.

The chain combines TRBV10-1 with TRBJ2-1; 11 bases are shared with TRBD1. The CDR3 consists of 14 residues. V was clipped by 5 bases and J by 6 bases; unmatched bases: 3. The germline gives CDR1 WNHNN, CDR2 SYGVQD (reference sequence). The CDR3 region has the DNA TGCGCCAGCAGTCTCGGGACAGGGGGCAATGAGCAGTTCTTC. Residues: CASSLGTGGNEQFF.

V and J are TRBV19 and TRBJ1-1; 8 bases align to TRBD1. Looked up from germline, CDR1 is LNHDA and CDR2 is SQIVND (reference sequence). J gave up 5 bases and V 7 bases, and 18 bases lay outside the gene matches. This CDR3 spans 17 amino acids. The CDR3 is CASKGLRGDQGATEAFF. CDR3 nucleotides: TGTGCCAGTAAAGGCCTGCGAGGGGATCAGGGGGCGACTGAAGCTTTCTTT.

The rearrangement uses TRBV6-5 and TRBJ2-1, with 9 bases aligning to TRBD1. In germline, CDR1 is MNHEY, CDR2 SVGAGI. This CDR3 has 14 residues. The junction had 7 bases not matched to a gene; V was cut back by 6 bases and J by 7 bases. CDR3 region: CASRTTGGVNEQFF. CDR3 nucleotide sequence: TGTGCCAGCAGAACGACAGGGGGAGTGAATGAGCAGTTCTTC.

This clone was detected a few times. This chain's CDR3 is CAWSGGREASPLHF. In nucleotides, the CDR3 is TGTGCCTGGAGCGGAGGAAGGGAGGCTTCACCCCTCCACTTT. This rearrangement joins TRBV30 to TRBJ1-6; D uncertain. V lost 3 bases, J lost 9 bases, and 15 bases lay in between. In germline, CDR1 is GTSNPN, CDR2 SVGIG (reference sequence). The CDR3 loop spans 14 amino acids.

This sequence joins TRBV10-3 and TRBJ2-1, with 10 bases aligning to TRBD2. The junction had 7 bases not matched to a gene; V was cut back by 6 bases and J by 5 bases. The V gene's germline CDR1 is ENHRY and CDR2 SYGVKD. The CDR3 is made up of 15 amino acids. The CDR3 nucleotides are TGTGCCATCAGGGCTAGCGGGGGACCCCACAATGAGCAGTTCTTC. Translating gives CAIRASGGPHNEQFF.

A note on this clone: An end of the junction differs from the germline gene, which may be a read error. The chain combines TRBV4-1 with TRBJ2-1, with TRBD2 matching 10 bases. The germline CDR1 and CDR2 sequences are MGHRA and YSYEKL. CDR3 length: 18 amino acids. As DNA, the CDR3 is TGCGCCAGCAGCCAAGTTACTAGCGGGGTAGATCTCTACTATGAGCAGTTCTTC. Encoded protein: CASSQVTSGVDLYYEQFF.

The chain combines TRBV9 with TRBJ2-3; no clear D gene. Germline lookup yields CDR1 SGDLS and CDR2 YYNGEE. The V end was cut by 0 bases, the J end by 2 bases, with 13 bases between. The CDR3 contains 16 residues. CDR3 DNA: TGTGCCAGCAGCGTAGTACCAAGCCAATACACAGATACGCAGTATTTT. This codes for CASSVVPSQYTDTQYF.

The rearrangement joins TRBV18 to TRBJ1-2, with 7 bases lining up with TRBD1. The J segment lost 6 bases and the V segment lost 2 bases, leaving 3 bases of the junction unmatched. The CDR3 has 13 residues. Germline CDR1 and CDR2: KGHSH and LQKENI. DNA of the CDR3: TGTGCCAGCTCACCAATGACAGGGAATGGCTACACCTTC. As protein: CASSPMTGNGYTF.

J is TRBJ2-3 and V is TRBV7-3; perhaps TRBD2 as D (6 bases). Germline-derived CDR1 and CDR2 are SGHTA and FQGTGA. Trimming removed 0 bases from V and 8 bases from J, with 9 bases in between. This CDR3 comprises 13 residues. The CDR3 sequence: CASSLTDYSTQYF. In DNA form, the CDR3 reads TGTGCCAGCAGCTTAACGGACTACTCTACGCAGTATTTT.

This rearrangement joins TRBV28 to TRBJ2-4; 7 nucleotides line up with TRBD2. V trimming: 6 bases; J trimming: 0 bases; junction bases outside the gene matches: 5. The CDR3 totals 15 residues. Per germline, CDR1 MDHEN and CDR2 SYDVKM. CDR3 amino acids: CASRGSGIAKNIQYF. In nucleotides, the CDR3 is TGTGCCAGCAGAGGCAGCGGGATAGCCAAAAACATTCAGTACTTC.

The chain is built from TRBV7-9 and TRBJ1-3, with 7 bases identical to TRBD1. J was trimmed by 2 bases and V by 6 bases; bases with no gene match: 1. This CDR3 spans 13 amino acids. The germline V gene has CDR1 SEHNR and CDR2 FQNEAQ (reference sequence). CDR3 in amino acids: CASRGTAGNTIYF. DNA for the CDR3: TGTGCCAGCAGGGGGACAGCTGGAAACACCATATATTTT.

J is TRBJ2-3 and V is TRBV5-1; 13 nucleotides align to TRBD2. Germline loops: CDR1 SGHRS, CDR2 YFSETQ. The CDR3 runs 18 residues. V lost 4 bases to trimming and J lost 0 bases; unmatched junction nucleotides: 8. The chain's CDR3 is CASSGGLAGLLSTDTQYF. In nucleotides, the CDR3 is TGCGCCAGCAGCGGGGGACTAGCGGGGCTTCTTAGCACAGATACGCAGTATTTT.

This clone was counted once. V is TRBV5-5 and J is TRBJ1-6; D may be TRBD1 (5 bases). The CDR3 is 16 amino acids. Deletions cut 2 bases from V and 5 bases from J, with 14 bases between. Germline assignment: CDR1 SGHKS and CDR2 YYEKEE (reference sequence). The CDR3 loop reads CASSFNVPGNNSPLHF. The CDR3 DNA reads as TGTGCCAGCAGCTTTAACGTCCCAGGGAATAATTCACCCCTCCACTTT.

V gene TRBV6-1 combines with J gene TRBJ2-5; the D is unclear. TRBJ2-7 explains the end of the DNA better; the J call may be wrong. This CDR3 region has 15 residues. CDR1 MNHNS and CDR2 SASEGT come from the germline V gene. The CDR3 DNA sequence: TGTGCCAGCAGTGAAGCGCTTATCACAGTCTACGAGCAGTACTTC. It translates to CASSEALITVYEQYF.

The genes are TRBV19 and TRBJ1-4; 7 bases match TRBD1. The germline V gene encodes CDR1 LNHDA and CDR2 SQIVND (reference sequence). V lost 3 bases, J lost 5 bases, and 9 bases stayed unmatched. The CDR3 runs 16 residues. CDR3 nucleotides: TGTGCCAGTAGTATGAAAAAAGGGGGCTGGAATGAAAAACTGTTTTTT. Its translation: CASSMKKGGWNEKLFF.

The genes are TRBV7-9 and TRBJ2-3; possibly TRBD1 for D (6 bases). Germline CDR1 and CDR2: SEHNR and FQNEAQ (reference sequence). The CDR3 covers 15 residues. Trimming removed 5 bases at V and 2 bases at J, with 14 bases between. The CDR3 nucleotides read TGTGCCAGCAGCCCAACAGGGCTCGCCACAGATACGCAGTATTTT. This gives the protein CASSPTGLATDTQYF.